The 27 T cell receptor beta chains reported below all come from one sample, sequenced in a study of Graves' ophthalmopathy and Graves' hyperthyroidism. RNA transcripts were the template, and TCR beta CDR3 regions were amplified from them. In the first round, RT-PCR was carried out with HTBI primers, and a multiplex PCR formed the second round. TCRdb recomputed calls from the multiplex PCR reads with MiXCR, one row per CDR3 protein. The data contain a few hundred thousand distinct CDR3 sequences, 35% to 40% of them seen just once; the ten biggest clones take up 3.5% to 5%. Sequencing was performed on peripheral blood or thyroid tissue (not recorded which). These receptor sequences come from an adult man with Graves' hyperthyroidism.

V is TRBV10-3 and J is TRBJ2-6, with 7 bases that match TRBD1. The CDR3 totals 19 residues. After removal of 2 bases from V and 3 bases from J, the junction contained 13 bases not matched to a gene. CDR1 is ENHRY, CDR2 SYGVKD, per germline. This CDR3 reads CAISEEWAGGSLGANVLTF. DNA for the CDR3: TGTGCCATCAGTGAGGAATGGGCAGGGGGAAGTCTTGGGGCCAACGTCCTGACTTTC.

The chain couples TRBV9 to TRBJ2-3; 8 bases match TRBD2. Germline values: CDR1 SGDLS, CDR2 YYNGEE. The CDR3 contains 17 residues. The J segment lost 4 bases and the V segment lost 4 bases, leaving 14 bases of the junction unmatched. CDR3 DNA sequence: TGTGCCAGCAGCTTCTCCCCTCTAGCGGGTGGATCAGATACGCAGTATTTT. Its protein is CASSFSPLAGGSDTQYF.

The chain joins TRBV9 to TRBJ2-2, with D possibly matching TRBD1 (5 bases). V gave up 5 bases and J gave up 4 bases, with 18 bases separating them. CDR3 length equals 16 residues. Germline V gene sequence: CDR1 SGDLS, CDR2 YYNGEE. This chain's CDR3 is CASSLSGRAATGELFF. Here the CDR3 DNA reads TGTGCCAGCAGTTTATCGGGCAGGGCGGCCACCGGGGAGCTGTTTTTT.

The rearrangement links TRBV19 to TRBJ1-1, with D unresolved. Per the germline V gene, CDR1 is LNHDA and CDR2 is SQIVND (reference sequence). V was cut by 0 bases and J by 0 bases, with 14 bases left in between. CDR3 size: 17 residues. The CDR3 is CASSIDFNKYLNTEAFF. As DNA, the CDR3 is TGTGCCAGTAGTATAGATTTCAACAAGTACTTGAACACTGAAGCTTTCTTT.

J is TRBJ1-6 and V is TRBV25-1, with D perhaps matching TRBD1 (6 bases). Deletions cut 5 bases from V and 7 bases from J, with 15 bases between. CDR3 length: 15 residues. Germline V gene lookup returns CDR1 MGHDK and CDR2 SYGVNS. The CDR3 region is CASSPTGSRNSPLHF. DNA of the CDR3: TGTGCCAGCAGTCCCACAGGGAGCAGGAATTCACCCCTCCACTTT.

Worth noting for this clonotype: This sequence may be a read error, since a much larger clone differs from it by one base. In this CDR3 the conserved last residue, phenylalanine or tryptophan, is missing, so a read error is likely. The rearrangement uses TRBV6-5 and TRBJ2-5, with 8 nucleotides matching TRBD2. Per the germline V gene, CDR1 is MNHEY and CDR2 is SVGAGI. V trimming: 8 bases; J trimming: 7 bases; junction bases outside the gene matches: 9. This CDR3 contains 13 residues. The CDR3 DNA reads as TGTGCCAGCCCAGGACTAGCTGGGGGGACCCAGTACTCC. Encoded protein: CASPGLAGGTQYS.

This clonotype appeared many times. The chain combines TRBV15 with TRBJ2-7; TRBD1 matches at 7 bases. CDR1 is LNHNV and CDR2 is YYDKDF in the germline V gene (reference sequence). V shed 0 bases and J 3 bases; nucleotides not matched to a gene: 8. The CDR3 sequence is 16 residues long. The CDR3 DNA reads TGTGCCACCAGCAGAGAGAGTCCAGGGGGTGGCTACGAGCAGTACTTC. Protein sequence: CATSRESPGGGYEQYF.

The CDR3 region is CASSEERETRGQGRSEAFF. The CDR3 DNA reads TGTGCCAGCAGTGAAGAGCGGGAGACAAGAGGACAGGGTAGGTCTGAAGCTTTCTTT. The genes are TRBV2 and TRBJ1-1; 8 bases fit TRBD1. Germline V lookup: CDR1 SNHLY, CDR2 FYNNEI. The CDR3 spans 19 residues. The trim removed 1 base at V and 6 bases at J, leaving 19 bases unmatched.

As concerns this clonotype: This may arise from a read error, as a much more abundant clone is one base away. V usage is TRBV7-2 and J usage is TRBJ1-2, with D possibly matching TRBD1 (6 bases). The length of the CDR3 is 15 residues. Germline assignment: CDR1 SGHTA and CDR2 FQGNSA. The V end was cut by 4 bases, the J end by 7 bases, with 19 bases between. CDR3 DNA: TGTGCCAGCAGCTCCAGATCTGGGGGCGCCTGTGGCTACACCTTC. It yields the protein CASSSRSGGACGYTF.

Many counts were recorded for this clonotype. The chain is built from TRBV7-8 and TRBJ1-3, with 7 bases identical to TRBD1. Germline lookup yields CDR1 SGHVS and CDR2 FQNEAQ. The CDR3 has 15 amino acids. The V and J ends lost 5 bases and 4 bases, in that order; junction bases with no gene match: 8. This chain's CDR3 is CASSIFTGAGNTIYF. In DNA, the CDR3 is TGTGCCAGCAGCATATTTACAGGGGCCGGAAACACCATATATTTT.

The chain has TRBV29-1 and TRBJ2-7, with 7 nucleotides matching TRBD1. The germline V gene encodes CDR1 SQVTM and CDR2 ANQGSEA. The CDR3 contains 12 residues. Trimming took 8 bases from V and 4 from J; bases not matched to a gene: 8. The CDR3 is CSQDRGLYEQYF. In DNA form, the CDR3 reads TGCAGCCAAGATAGGGGGCTGTACGAGCAGTACTTC.

V usage is TRBV14 and J usage is TRBJ1-3; the D is unclear. The germline gives CDR1 SGHDN, CDR2 FVKESK. The CDR3 has 16 residues. Trimming pared 6 bases from V and 1 base from J, leaving 16 bases between. CDR3 in amino acids: CASSSLVAISGNTIYF. CDR3 in DNA: TGTGCCAGCAGTTCGTTGGTAGCCATTTCTGGAAACACCATATATTTT.

Of note for this clonotype: A read error may account for a junction end that differs from germline. This chain links TRBV15 with TRBJ1-1, with TRBD1 matching 10 bases. This CDR3 region has 15 residues. Germline V lookup: CDR1 LNHNV, CDR2 YYDKDF (reference sequence). This CDR3 is CAASRDRGMNTEAFF. As DNA, the CDR3 is TGTGCCGCCAGCAGGGACAGGGGAATGAACACTGAAGCTTTCTTT.

The sample holds many counts of this clonotype. The chain combines TRBV7-6 with TRBJ1-2, with D unresolved. This CDR3 has 15 residues. V gave up 5 bases and J gave up 2 bases, with 15 bases separating them. Germline V lookup: CDR1 SGHVS, CDR2 FNYEAQ. The CDR3 region has the DNA TGTGCCAGCAGCCCGATGTCGTGGATCAACTATGGCTACACCTTC. Its protein is CASSPMSWINYGYTF. The full variable domain, completed using reference TRBV7-6 and TRBJ1-2, is GAGVSQSPRYKVTKRGQDVALRCDPISGHVSLYWYRQALGQGPEFLTYFNYEAQQDKSGLPNDRFSAERPEGSISTLTIQRTEQRDSAMYRCASSPMSWINYGYTFGSGTRLTVV.

V is TRBV29-1 and J is TRBJ2-7; D ambiguous. The CDR3 has 12 residues. Between the trimmed V and J ends, which lost 7 bases and 0 bases, there was a span of 10 bases. Germline V CDR1 and CDR2: SQVTM, ANQGSEA. CDR3 DNA: TGCAGCGCCCGGACGAACTCCTACGAGCAGTACTTC. It codes for CSARTNSYEQYF.

This clonotype was seen more than once but under ten times. V usage is TRBV11-3 and J usage is TRBJ1-6, with D unclear. Trimming shortened V by 4 bases and J by 5 bases, and 12 bases separated the two germline ends. The CDR3 covers 15 residues. The germline gives CDR1 SGHNT, CDR2 YENEEA. CDR3 in DNA: TGTGCCAGCAGCTCGAGGACTGGAAATAATTCACCCCTCCACTTT. Protein product: CASSSRTGNNSPLHF.

This clonotype was seen ten or more times. The chain uses TRBV19 and TRBJ1-2, with D uncertain. V was clipped by 0 bases and J by 5 bases, with 7 bases between them. This CDR3 contains 13 residues. Per germline, CDR1 LNHDA and CDR2 SQIVND (reference sequence). In DNA form, the CDR3 reads TGTGCCAGTAGTATAGATTCAGGATATGGCTACACCTTC. Protein product: CASSIDSGYGYTF.

The chain is built from TRBV20-1 and TRBJ1-1; D possibly corresponds to TRBD1 (5 bases). Germline-derived CDR1 and CDR2 are DFQATT and SNEGSKA (reference sequence). V was pared by 0 bases and J by 8 bases, with 10 bases between. There are 12 residues in the CDR3. CDR3: CSARDGAGEAFF. In nucleotides, the CDR3 is TGCAGTGCTAGAGATGGGGCAGGAGAAGCTTTCTTT.

V usage is TRBV15 and J usage is TRBJ1-1, with a weak D call TRBD1 (6 bases). The CDR3 covers 16 residues. Per germline, CDR1 LNHNV and CDR2 YYDKDF (reference sequence). The V and J ends lost 3 bases and 7 bases respectively, with 21 bases between them. CDR3 nucleotides: TGTGCCACCAGCAGCTTAGGGGGTGCCTCCAGTGGTGAAGCTTTCTTT. It translates to CATSSLGGASSGEAFF.

This clonotype was observed at least ten times. The rearrangement joins TRBV5-6 to TRBJ2-5, with D perhaps TRBD2 (6 bases). Deletions cut 3 bases from V and 4 bases from J, with 16 bases between. Germline V CDR1 and CDR2: SGHDT, YYEEEE. The CDR3 has 15 residues. The CDR3 reads CASSYLDGGRETQYF. In DNA, the CDR3 is TGTGCCAGCAGCTACCTCGACGGGGGTCGAGAGACCCAGTACTTC.

Concerning this clonotype itself: A much larger clone differs from this one at a single base, so this may be a read error. J is TRBJ2-7 and V is TRBV24-1, with TRBD1 matching over 9 bases. The CDR3 sequence is 15 residues long. The trim removed 2 bases at V and 1 base at J, leaving 2 bases unmatched. Germline assignment: CDR1 KGHDR and CDR2 SFDVKD. The CDR3 region is CATSDWGQGSYEQYF. The CDR3, as DNA: TGTGCCACCAGTGATTGGGGACAGGGATCCTACGAGCAGTACTTC.

This clonotype showed up just a few times. The chain employs TRBV6-4 and TRBJ2-5; 7 bases line up with TRBD2. Trimming cost V 6 bases and J 0 bases; bases outside gene matches: 7. The CDR3 covers 15 residues. Germline V gene data show CDR1 as MRHNA and CDR2 as SNTAGT. The CDR3 DNA reads as TGTGCCAGCAGCCTAGATCTAGCGGACCAAGAGACCCAGTACTTC. Protein sequence: CASSLDLADQETQYF.

This clonotype has more than one count but fewer than ten. This sequence joins TRBV13 and TRBJ1-2; a weak D match, TRBD1 (5 bases). The V and J ends lost 7 bases and 4 bases respectively, with 13 bases between them. From germline, CDR1 is PRHDT and CDR2 FYEKMQ (reference sequence). The CDR3 runs to 13 residues. DNA of the CDR3: TGTGCCAGCACCCCGGGACCTCCCTATGGCTACACCTTC. This translates into CASTPGPPYGYTF.

A few counts support this clonotype. This could be a read error, since a much larger clone is one nucleotide away. The V gene is TRBV2, the J gene TRBJ1-2, with 8 bases lining up with TRBD1. The CDR3 is 10 amino acids. From germline, CDR1 is SNHLY and CDR2 FYNNEI. CDR3 coding DNA: TGTGCCAGCAGGGGGGACAGGAGCCCCTTC. Its translation: CASRGDRSPF.

The chain links TRBV10-3 to TRBJ1-3; TRBD1 agrees at 7 bases. The V gene's germline CDR1 is ENHRY and CDR2 SYGVKD. V trimming: 2 bases; J trimming: 12 bases; junction bases outside the gene matches: 7. The CDR3 consists of 13 residues. The CDR3 loop is CAISENGDSYIYF. In DNA, the CDR3 is TGTGCCATCAGTGAGAACGGGGACAGCTACATATATTTT.

This clonotype has more than one count but fewer than ten. The chain couples TRBV7-8 to TRBJ2-7, with a tentative D call TRBD1 (5 bases). CDR3 length: 15 amino acids. Germline loops: CDR1 SGHVS, CDR2 FQNEAQ. Between the trimmed V and J ends, which lost 5 bases and 0 bases, there was a span of 14 bases. CDR3 amino acids: CASSALWGGSYEQYF. CDR3 sequence (DNA): TGTGCCAGCAGCGCCCTCTGGGGCGGCTCCTACGAGCAGTACTTC.

The chain combines TRBV20-1 with TRBJ2-3; D not resolved. V was shortened by 3 bases and J by 2 bases, with 9 bases between the two germline ends. This CDR3 is built from 13 residues. CDR1 and CDR2 (germline): DFQATT, SNEGSKA (reference sequence). The DNA for the CDR3 is TGCAGTGCTAGTTACAGTATCACAGATACGCAGTATTTT. Protein product: CSASYSITDTQYF.